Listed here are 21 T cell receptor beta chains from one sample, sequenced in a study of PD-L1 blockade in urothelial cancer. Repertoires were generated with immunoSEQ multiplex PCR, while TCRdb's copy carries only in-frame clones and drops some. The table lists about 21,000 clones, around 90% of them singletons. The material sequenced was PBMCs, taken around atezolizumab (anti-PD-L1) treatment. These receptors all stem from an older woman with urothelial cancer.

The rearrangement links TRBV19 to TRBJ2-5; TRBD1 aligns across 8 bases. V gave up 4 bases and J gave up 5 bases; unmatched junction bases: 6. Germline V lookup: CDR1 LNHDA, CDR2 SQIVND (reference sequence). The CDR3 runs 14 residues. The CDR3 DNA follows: TGTGCCAGTAGTACCACAGGGGGATGGGAGACCCAGTACTTC. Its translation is CASSTTGGWETQYF. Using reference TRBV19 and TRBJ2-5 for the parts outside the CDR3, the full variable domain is DGGITQSPKYLFRKEGQNVTLSCEQNLNHDAMYWYRQDPGQGLRLIYYSQIVNDFQKGDIAEGYSVSREKKESFPLTVTSAQKNPTAFYLCASSTTGGWETQYFGPGTRLLVL.

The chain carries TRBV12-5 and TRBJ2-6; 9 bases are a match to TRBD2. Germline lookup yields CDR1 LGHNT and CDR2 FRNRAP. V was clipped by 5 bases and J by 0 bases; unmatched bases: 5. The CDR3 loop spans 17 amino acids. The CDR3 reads CASGGTSSASGANVLTF. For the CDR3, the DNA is TGTGCTAGTGGTGGGACTAGCTCAGCCTCTGGGGCCAACGTCCTGACTTTC.

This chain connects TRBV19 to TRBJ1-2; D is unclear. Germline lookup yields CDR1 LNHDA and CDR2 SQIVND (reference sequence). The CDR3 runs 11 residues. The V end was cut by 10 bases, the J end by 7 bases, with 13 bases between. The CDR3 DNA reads TGTGCCACATTCTCACATACTGGCTACACCTTC. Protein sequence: CATFSHTGYTF.

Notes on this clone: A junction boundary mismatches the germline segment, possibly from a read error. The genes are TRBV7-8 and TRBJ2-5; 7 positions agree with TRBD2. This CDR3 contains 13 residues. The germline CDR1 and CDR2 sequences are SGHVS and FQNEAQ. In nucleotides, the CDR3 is TGTGCCAGCTGGGAGGGCCCTAACGGGAGCCCAAACTTC. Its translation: CASWEGPNGSPNF.

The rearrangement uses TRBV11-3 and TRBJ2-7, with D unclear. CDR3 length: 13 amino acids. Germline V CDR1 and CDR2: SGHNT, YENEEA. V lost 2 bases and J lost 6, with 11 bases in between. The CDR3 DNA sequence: TGTGCCAGCAGCTTACCGCCTAGTAGCGAGCAGTACTTC. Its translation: CASSLPPSSEQYF.

The CDR3 region is CASKAGGPNTGELFF. CDR3 nucleotides: TGTGCCAGCAAAGCAGGGGGCCCGAACACCGGGGAGCTGTTTTTT. The chain links TRBV6-8 to TRBJ2-2; TRBD1 agrees at 8 bases. The J segment lost 0 bases and the V segment lost 7 bases, leaving 4 bases of the junction unmatched. From germline, CDR1 is MNHGY and CDR2 SAAAGT. This CDR3 is built from 15 residues.

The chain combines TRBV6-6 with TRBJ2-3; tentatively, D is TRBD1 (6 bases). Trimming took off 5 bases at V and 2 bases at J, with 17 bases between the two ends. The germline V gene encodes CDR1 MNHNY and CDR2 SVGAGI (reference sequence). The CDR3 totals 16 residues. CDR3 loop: CASSPRDTTTTDTQYF. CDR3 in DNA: TGTGCCAGCAGTCCCCGGGACACGACAACCACAGATACGCAGTATTTT.

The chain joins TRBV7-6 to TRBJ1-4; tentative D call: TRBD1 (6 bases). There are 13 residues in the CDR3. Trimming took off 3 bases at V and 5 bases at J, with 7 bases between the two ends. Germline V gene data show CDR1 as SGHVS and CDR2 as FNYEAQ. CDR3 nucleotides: TGTGCCAGCAGCTTGCAGGGGAATGAAAAACTGTTTTTT. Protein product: CASSLQGNEKLFF. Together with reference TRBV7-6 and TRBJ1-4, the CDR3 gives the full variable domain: GAGVSQSPRYKVTKRGQDVALRCDPISGHVSLYWYRQALGQGPEFLTYFNYEAQQDKSGLPNDRFSAERPEGSISTLTIQRTEQRDSAMYRCASSLQGNEKLFFGSGTQLSVL.

This CDR3 is CASSRTPGQGDQPQHF. The CDR3, as DNA: TGTGCCAGCTCACGTACCCCGGGACAGGGAGACCAGCCCCAGCATTTT. This chain connects TRBV18 to TRBJ1-5, with 9 bases lining up with TRBD1. The CDR3 has 16 residues. Germline V lookup: CDR1 KGHSH, CDR2 LQKENI. V was clipped by 4 bases and J by 7 bases; unmatched bases: 11.

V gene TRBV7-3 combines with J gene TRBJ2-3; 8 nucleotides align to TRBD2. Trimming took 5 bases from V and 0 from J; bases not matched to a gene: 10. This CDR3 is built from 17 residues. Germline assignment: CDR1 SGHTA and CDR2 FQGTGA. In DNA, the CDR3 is TGTGCCAGCAGCAGGAGATCAGCGGGAGCGAGCACAGATACGCAGTATTTT. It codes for CASSRRSAGASTDTQYF.

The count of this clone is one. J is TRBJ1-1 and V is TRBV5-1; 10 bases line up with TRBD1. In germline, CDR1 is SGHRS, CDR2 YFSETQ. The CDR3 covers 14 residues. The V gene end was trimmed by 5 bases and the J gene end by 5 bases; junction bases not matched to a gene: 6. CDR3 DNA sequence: TGCGCCAGCAGAGACAGGGGGCGAAGAACTGAAGCTTTCTTT. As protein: CASRDRGRRTEAFF.

CDR3: CASSYAGEGTGELFF. The CDR3 coding sequence is TGTGCCAGCAGTTACGCGGGAGAAGGGACCGGGGAGCTGTTTTTT. The J gene is TRBJ2-2, the V gene TRBV6-6; TRBD2 matches 7 bases. The CDR3 runs 15 residues. With 2 bases clipped from V and 5 bases from J, the junction kept 5 bases outside the gene matches. CDR1 is MNHNY and CDR2 is SVGAGI in the germline V gene (reference sequence).

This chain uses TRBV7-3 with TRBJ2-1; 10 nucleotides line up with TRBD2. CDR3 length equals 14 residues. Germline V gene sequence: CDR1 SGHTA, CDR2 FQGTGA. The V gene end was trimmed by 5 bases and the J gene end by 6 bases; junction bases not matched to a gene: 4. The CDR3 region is CASSPGTSVNEQFF. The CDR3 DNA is TGTGCCAGCAGCCCCGGGACTAGCGTCAATGAGCAGTTCTTC.

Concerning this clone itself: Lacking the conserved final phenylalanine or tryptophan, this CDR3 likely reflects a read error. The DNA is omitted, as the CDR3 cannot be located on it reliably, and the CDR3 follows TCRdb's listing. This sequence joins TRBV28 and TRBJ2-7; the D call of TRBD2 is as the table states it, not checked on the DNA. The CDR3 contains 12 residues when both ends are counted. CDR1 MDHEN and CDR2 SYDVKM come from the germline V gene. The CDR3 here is CASSEEGLAGGR.

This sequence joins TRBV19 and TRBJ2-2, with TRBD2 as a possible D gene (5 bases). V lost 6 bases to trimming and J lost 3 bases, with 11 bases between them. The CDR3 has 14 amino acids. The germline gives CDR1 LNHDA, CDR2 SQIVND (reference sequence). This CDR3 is CASRVVSDTGELFF. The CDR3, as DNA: TGTGCCAGTAGGGTGGTTAGCGACACCGGGGAGCTGTTTTTT.

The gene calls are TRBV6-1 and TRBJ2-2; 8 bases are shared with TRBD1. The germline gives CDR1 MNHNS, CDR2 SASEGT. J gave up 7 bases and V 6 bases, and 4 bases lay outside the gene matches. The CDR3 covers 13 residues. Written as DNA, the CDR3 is TGTGCCAGCAGGGACAGGGCGGGCGGGGAGCTGTTTTTT. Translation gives CASRDRAGGELFF.

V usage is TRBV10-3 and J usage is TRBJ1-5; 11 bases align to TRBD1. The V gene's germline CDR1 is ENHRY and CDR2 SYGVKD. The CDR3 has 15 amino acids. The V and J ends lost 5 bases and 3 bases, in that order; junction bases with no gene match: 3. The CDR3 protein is CAISRTGGDNQPQHF. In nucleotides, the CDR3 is TGTGCCATCAGTCGGACAGGGGGCGACAATCAGCCCCAGCATTTT.

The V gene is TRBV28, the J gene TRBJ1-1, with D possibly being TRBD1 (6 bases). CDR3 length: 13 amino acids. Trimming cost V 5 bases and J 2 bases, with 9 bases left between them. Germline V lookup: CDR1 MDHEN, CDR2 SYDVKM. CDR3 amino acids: CASSGQFNTEAFF. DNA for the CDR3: TGTGCCAGCAGTGGACAGTTTAACACTGAAGCTTTCTTT.

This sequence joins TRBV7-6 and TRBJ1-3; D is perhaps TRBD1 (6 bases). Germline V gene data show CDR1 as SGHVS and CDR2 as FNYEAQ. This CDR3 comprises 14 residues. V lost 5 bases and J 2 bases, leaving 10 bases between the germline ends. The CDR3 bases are TGTGCCAGCAGCAAAGCAGGGGCTGGAAACACCATATATTTT. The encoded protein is CASSKAGAGNTIYF. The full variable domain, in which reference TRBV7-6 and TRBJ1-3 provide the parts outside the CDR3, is GAGVSQSPRYKVTKRGQDVALRCDPISGHVSLYWYRQALGQGPEFLTYFNYEAQQDKSGLPNDRFSAERPEGSISTLTIQRTEQRDSAMYRCASSKAGAGNTIYFGEGSWLTVV.

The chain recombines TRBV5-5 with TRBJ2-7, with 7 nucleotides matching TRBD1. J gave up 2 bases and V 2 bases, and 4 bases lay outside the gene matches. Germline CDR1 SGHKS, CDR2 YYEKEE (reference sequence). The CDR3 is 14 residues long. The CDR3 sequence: CASSLRQGTYEQYF. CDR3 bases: TGTGCCAGCAGCTTACGACAGGGCACCTACGAGCAGTACTTC. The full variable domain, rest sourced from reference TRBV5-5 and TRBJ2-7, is DAGVTQSPTHLIKTRGQQVTLRCSPISGHKSVSWYQQVLGQGPQFIFQYYEKEERGRGNFPDRFSARQFPNYSSELNVNALLLGDSALYLCASSLRQGTYEQYFGPGTRLTVT.

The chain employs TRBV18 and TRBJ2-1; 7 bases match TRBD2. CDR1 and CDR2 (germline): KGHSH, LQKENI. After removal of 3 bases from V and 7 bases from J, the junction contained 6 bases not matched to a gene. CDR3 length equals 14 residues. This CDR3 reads CASSPLAGENEQFF. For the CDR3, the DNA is TGTGCCAGCTCACCCCTGGCGGGAGAGAATGAGCAGTTCTTC.